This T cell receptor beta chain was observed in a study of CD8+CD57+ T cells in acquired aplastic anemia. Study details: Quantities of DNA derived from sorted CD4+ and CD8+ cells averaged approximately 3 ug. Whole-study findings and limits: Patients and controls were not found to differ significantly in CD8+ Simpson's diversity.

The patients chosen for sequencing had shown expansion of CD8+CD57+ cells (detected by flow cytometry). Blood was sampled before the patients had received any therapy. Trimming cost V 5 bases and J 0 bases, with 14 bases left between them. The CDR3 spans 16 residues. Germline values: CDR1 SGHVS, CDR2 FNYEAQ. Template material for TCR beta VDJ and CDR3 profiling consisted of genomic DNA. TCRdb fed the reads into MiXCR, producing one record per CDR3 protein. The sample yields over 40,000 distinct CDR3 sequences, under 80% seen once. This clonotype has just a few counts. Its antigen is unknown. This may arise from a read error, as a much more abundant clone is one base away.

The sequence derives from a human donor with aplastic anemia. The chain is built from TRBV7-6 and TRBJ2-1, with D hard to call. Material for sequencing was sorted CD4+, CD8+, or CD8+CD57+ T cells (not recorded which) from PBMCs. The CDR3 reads CASSPAANSSYNEQFF. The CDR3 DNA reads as TGTGCCAGCAGCCCCGCGGCGAACAGCTCCTACAATGAGCAGTTCTTC.